Listed below are T cell receptor beta chains from one sample, sequenced in a study of shared clonotypes between healthy human individuals. Libraries were prepared by immunoSEQ multiplex PCR; TCRdb keeps only in-frame clonotypes and omits some of them. Here the sample spans nearly 1 million clones, approximately 76% being singletons. Sequencing input: memory CD4+ T cells sorted from blood. Every receptor here comes from a man between 18 and 29 years old in good health. CDR3s include the opening cysteine and the closing phenylalanine or tryptophan. Fields, in order: V gene, J gene, CDR3 protein.

TRBV19	TRBJ1-5	CASSIGQYSNQPQHF
TRBV27	TRBJ2-7	CASSSTGGYEQYF
TRBV5-1	TRBJ2-1	CASRPVSGSSYNEQFF
TRBV7-6	TRBJ1-4	CASSLLGAVGEKLFF
TRBV13	TRBJ1-2	CASSPLRKGYYGYTF
TRBV7-9	TRBJ1-5	CASSLQGENNQPQHF
TRBV20-1	TRBJ2-3	CSASWRDTQYF
TRBV9	TRBJ1-1	CASSVGRGQKDTEAFF
TRBV6-1	TRBJ1-1	CASSELRGKAEAFF
TRBV9	TRBJ2-6	CASSVLGFGANVLTF
TRBV5-1	TRBJ1-3	CASSLAVTRTNKTGNTIYF
TRBV9	TRBJ2-2	CASSASRANTGELFF
TRBV4-3	TRBJ1-2	CASSRDRIYGYTF
TRBV7-2	TRBJ2-2	CASSFSGSNTGELFF
TRBV9	TRBJ2-3	CASSVGPAGLVGDTQYF
TRBV11-2	TRBJ2-3	CASSPVAAFDTQYF
TRBV7-9	TRBJ2-5	CASRPLTTTETQYF
TRBV18	TRBJ2-1	CASSRGEGYNEQFF
TRBV5-1	TRBJ1-4	CASRSSPGATNEKLFF
TRBV30	TRBJ2-7	CAWSDPGLGSYEQYF
TRBV6-1	TRBJ2-4	CASTGTGSKNIQYF
TRBV19	TRBJ1-2	CASRSPSYGYTF
TRBV18	TRBJ2-7	CASSPRGSYEQYF
TRBV13	TRBJ1-6	CASSPGTGDNSPLHF
TRBV6-6	TRBJ2-7	CASSYARGSYEQYF
TRBV7-9	TRBJ2-5	CASSSDVDVQETQYF
TRBV4-1	TRBJ2-1	CASSRAGEQFF
TRBV10-3	TRBJ1-4	CAISPQGPNEKLFF
TRBV30	TRBJ2-3	CAWSRADTQYF
TRBV18	TRBJ1-4	CASSREPTNEKLFF
TRBV6-6	TRBJ2-2	CASSLYGGTGELFF
TRBV29-1	TRBJ2-5	CSAIRQGATGQYF
TRBV9	TRBJ2-1	CASSGGGNNEQFF
TRBV30	TRBJ1-1	CAWGRQNTEAFF
TRBV19	TRBJ1-5	CASSPGGINQPQHF
TRBV9	TRBJ2-1	CASSVVGASANNEQFF
TRBV7-2	TRBJ2-3	CASSGQGATDTQYF
TRBV28	TRBJ1-4	CASSSQSLDNEKLFF
TRBV7-7	TRBJ1-1	CASSPDRSFEAFF
TRBV29-1	TRBJ2-7	CSVTTKGTNEQYF
TRBV10-3	TRBJ1-1	CAISETSKTEAFF
TRBV28	TRBJ1-2	CASKDSNYGYTF
TRBV7-9	TRBJ2-2	CASSLGSGELFF
TRBV9	TRBJ1-2	CASSVAGQGLSGYTF
TRBV5-6	TRBJ2-4	CASSPWAGGRRGIQYF
TRBV28	TRBJ1-2	CASSPPGTRKSYTF
TRBV2	TRBJ2-3	CASSRERAGGPRDTQYF